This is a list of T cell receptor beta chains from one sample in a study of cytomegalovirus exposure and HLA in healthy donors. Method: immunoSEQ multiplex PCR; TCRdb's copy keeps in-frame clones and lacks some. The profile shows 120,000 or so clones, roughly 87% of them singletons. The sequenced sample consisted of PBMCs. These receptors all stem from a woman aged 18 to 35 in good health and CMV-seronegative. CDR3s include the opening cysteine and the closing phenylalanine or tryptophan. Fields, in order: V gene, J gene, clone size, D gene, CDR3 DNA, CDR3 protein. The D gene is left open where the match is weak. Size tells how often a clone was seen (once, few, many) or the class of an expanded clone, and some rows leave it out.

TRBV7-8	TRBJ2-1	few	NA	TGTGCCAGCAGCTTAGTAGATTTGGTTGAGCAGTTCTTC	CASSLVDLVEQFF
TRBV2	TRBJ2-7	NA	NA	TGTGCCAGCAGTGAATTTACTCCCTTCGCGTACTTC	CASSEFTPFAYF
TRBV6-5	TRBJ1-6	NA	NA	TGTGCCAGCAGTTACGGGACTAAGAATTCACCCCTCCACTTT	CASSYGTKNSPLHF
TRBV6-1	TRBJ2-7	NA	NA	TGTGCCAGCAGTGTAGTTAAAGGGGGTAGCTACGAGCAGTACTTC	CASSVVKGGSYEQYF
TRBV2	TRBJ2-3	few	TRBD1	TGTGCCAGCAACCCAGGGGGCGGTTGGTCAGATACGCAGTATTTT	CASNPGGGWSDTQYF
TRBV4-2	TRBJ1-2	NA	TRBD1	TGTGCCAGCAGCCAAGATCAGGGACAGGGGGTGGCCGGCTACACCTTC	CASSQDQGQGVAGYTF
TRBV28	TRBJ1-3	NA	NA	TGTGCCACCTTCGTAGCTGCTGGAAACACCATATATTTT	CATFVAAGNTIYF
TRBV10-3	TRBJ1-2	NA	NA	TGTGCCACCCTCCCCCTAATTGGGCAGCTATCTAACTATGGCTACACCTTC	CATLPLIGQLSNYGYTF
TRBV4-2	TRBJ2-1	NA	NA	TGTGCCAGCAGCCTCGTCTGGGACACGGCCTACAATGAGCAGTTCTTC	CASSLVWDTAYNEQFF
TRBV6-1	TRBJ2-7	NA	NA	TGTGCCAGCAGTGGGTCGACAGGAAGTTGGAACCCACCCTCCTACGAGCAGTACTTC	CASSGSTGSWNPPSYEQYF